This paragraph reports one T cell receptor (beta chain). No antigen is known for it. This specimen comes from a study of OX40 agonist ivuxolimab in advanced cancers. At the level of the study: An agonistic human IgG2 monoclonal antibody against OX40 (CD134) was given. Every patient in dose escalation had hepatocellular carcinoma, melanoma, renal cell or head and neck cancer.

General study results and limits: At 0.1 to 3.0 mg/kg and by week 6, CD4+ and CD8+ T cells in the blood had expanded clonally.

Generated by immunoSEQ multiplex PCR, the TCRdb table keeps only in-frame clones and is missing some. The sample shows some 85,000 clones, roughly 84% of them seen only once. The source of this sequence is an adult with an advanced solid tumor such as melanoma, head and neck, liver or kidney cancer. The sample was CD4+ or CD8+ T cells sorted from blood, taken in a trial of the OX40 agonist ivuxolimab.

The CDR3 loop is CASSWERGEQYF. CDR3 nucleotides: TGTGCCAGCAGCTGGGAACGGGGCGAGCAGTACTTC. V gene TRBV5-4 combines with J gene TRBJ2-7; the D gene is possibly TRBD2 (5 bases). The CDR3 covers 12 residues. V lost 3 bases to trimming and J lost 6 bases, with 10 bases between them. Per the germline V gene, CDR1 is SGHNT and CDR2 is YYREEE (reference sequence). The variable domain in full, completed from reference TRBV5-4 and TRBJ2-7, reads ETGVTQSPTHLIKTRGQQVTLRCSSQSGHNTVSWYQQALGQGPQFIFQYYREEENGRGNFPPRFSGLQFPNYSSELNVNALELDDSALYLCASSWERGEQYFGPGTRLTVT.